The 15 T cell receptor beta chains presented below share a single source sample, sequenced in a study of blood T cell repertoires in COVID-19. Produced via immunoSEQ multiplex PCR; TCRdb's table is partial and in-frame only. The data contain a few hundred thousand clones, roughly 90% of them singletons. The material sequenced was peripheral blood. These receptors originate from a man in his late teens or twenties with active or convalescent COVID-19.

V is TRBV27 and J is TRBJ1-5, with D possibly matching TRBD1 (5 bases). The CDR3 spans 15 residues. Germline V CDR1 and CDR2: MNHEY, SMNVEV (reference sequence). The V gene lost 6 bases and the J gene lost 6 bases, with 18 bases spanning the gap. The DNA for the CDR3 is TGTGCCAGCAGCCGTGGCGGCGGGGCAGTTCAGCCCCAGCATTTT. This encodes CASSRGGGAVQPQHF.

The V gene is TRBV6-2 or TRBV6-3, the J gene TRBJ2-7; 9 bases map to TRBD1. After removal of 4 bases from V and 3 bases from J, the junction contained 4 bases not matched to a gene. CDR3 size: 14 residues. Germline CDR1 is MNHEY and CDR2 is SVGEGT. The CDR3 here is CASSSQGAFYEQYF. The CDR3 region has the DNA TGTGCCAGCAGTTCACAGGGGGCGTTCTACGAGCAGTACTTC.

The rearrangement uses TRBV7-2 and TRBJ2-7; D is perhaps TRBD1 (7 bases). Germline V gives CDR1 SGHTA, CDR2 FQGNSA. The CDR3 length is 14 residues. Trimming stripped 2 bases from V and 3 bases from J, with 11 bases between. Here the CDR3 reads CASSLPGGFYEQYF. The CDR3 nucleotides are TGTGCCAGCAGCTTACCAGGGGGGTTCTACGAGCAGTACTTC.

This clone was picked up one time. This chain uses TRBV7-8 with TRBJ2-7; TRBD1 is a possible D gene (5 bases). V lost 0 bases and J 11 bases, leaving 14 bases between the germline ends. Germline values: CDR1 SGHVS, CDR2 FQNEAQ. The CDR3 has 13 amino acids. As DNA, the CDR3 is TGTGCCAGCAGCTTAGCAGAGACAGCCCGGGAGTACTTC. It encodes CASSLAETAREYF. Full variable domain (outside the CDR3, taken from reference TRBV7-8 and TRBJ2-7): GAGVSQSPRYKVAKRGQDVALRCDPISGHVSLFWYQQALGQGPEFLTYFQNEAQLDKSGLPSDRFFAERPEGSVSTLKIQRTQQEDSAVYLCASSLAETAREYFGPGTRLTVT.

This chain joins TRBV5-4 and TRBJ2-5, with D possibly TRBD2 on 6 matching bases. Per the germline V gene, CDR1 is SGHNT and CDR2 is YYREEE (reference sequence). Trimming shortened V by 8 bases and J by 3 bases, and 14 bases separated the two germline ends. This CDR3 contains 13 residues. Here the CDR3 reads CASTVGGKETQYF. DNA for the CDR3: TGTGCCAGTACCGTCGGCGGGAAAGAGACCCAGTACTTC. The whole variable domain, filled in from reference TRBV5-4 and TRBJ2-5, reads ETGVTQSPTHLIKTRGQQVTLRCSSQSGHNTVSWYQQALGQGPQFIFQYYREEENGRGNFPPRFSGLQFPNYSSELNVNALELDDSALYLCASTVGGKETQYFGPGTRLLVL.

V usage is TRBV9 and J usage is TRBJ1-1; 8 bases align to TRBD1. The germline CDR1 and CDR2 sequences are SGDLS and YYNGEE. The CDR3 totals 17 residues. The trim removed 3 bases at V and 0 bases at J, leaving 10 bases unmatched. The CDR3 region has the DNA TGTGCCAGCAGCGCTGACAGGGGCCGGATTATGAACACTGAAGCTTTCTTT. Translation: CASSADRGRIMNTEAFF.

The table lists this clone with a count of one. DNA for the CDR3: TGCGCCAGCAGCGGGACAGGGGGCTGGGAGGGTGAAGCTTTCTTT. Translation: CASSGTGGWEGEAFF. The V gene is TRBV5-1, the J gene TRBJ1-1; TRBD1 agrees at 12 bases. The junction had 8 bases not matched to a gene; V was cut back by 4 bases and J by 7 bases. The CDR3 is 15 residues long. In germline, CDR1 is SGHRS, CDR2 YFSETQ. Supplemented by reference TRBV5-1 and TRBJ1-1, the full variable domain reads KAGVTQTPRYLIKTRGQQVTLSCSPISGHRSVSWYQQTPGQGLQFLFEYFSETQRNKGNFPGRFSGRQFSNSRSEMNVSTLELGDSALYLCASSGTGGWEGEAFFGQGTRLTVV.

This rearrangement joins TRBV9 to TRBJ2-5; no reliable D call. CDR3 size: 14 residues. Germline CDR1 SGDLS, CDR2 YYNGEE. The V end was cut by 0 bases, the J end by 4 bases, with 10 bases between. DNA of the CDR3: TGTGCCAGCAGCGTAGGAGGTCGGGTAGAGACCCAGTACTTC. As protein: CASSVGGRVETQYF. Supplemented by reference TRBV9 and TRBJ2-5, the full variable domain reads DSGVTQTPKHLITATGQRVTLRCSPRSGDLSVYWYQQSLDQGLQFLIQYYNGEERAKGNILERFSAQQFPDLHSELNLSSLELGDSALYFCASSVGGRVETQYFGPGTRLLVL.

The chain employs TRBV5-6 and TRBJ2-7; 7 positions match TRBD1. The CDR3 runs to 12 residues. The junction had 2 bases not matched to a gene; V was cut back by 2 bases and J by 6 bases. Germline CDR1 SGHDT, CDR2 YYEEEE. CDR3 sequence: CASSLQGTEQYF. CDR3 nucleotide sequence: TGTGCCAGCAGCTTACAGGGGACCGAGCAGTACTTC.

The chain recombines TRBV10-2 with TRBJ1-2; 9 bases are a match to TRBD1. Germline CDR1 and CDR2: WSHSY and SAAADI. CDR3 length: 13 residues. Germline trimming cut 5 bases from V and 7 bases from J; bases unmatched to any gene: 5. CDR3 DNA sequence: TGCGCCAGCAGTCCAGACAGGGGGGCTGGCTACACCTTC. It is translated as CASSPDRGAGYTF.

This chain connects TRBV19 to TRBJ1-3, with D possibly being TRBD1 (5 bases). Trimming pared 4 bases from V and 8 bases from J, leaving 12 bases between. The germline gives CDR1 LNHDA, CDR2 SQIVND (reference sequence). The length of the CDR3 is 13 residues. The CDR3 coding sequence is TGTGCCAGTAGTACTCGACAGTACGACACCATATATTTT. Encoded protein: CASSTRQYDTIYF.

This clone was detected a few times. Other nucleotide sequences from this sample produce the same CDR3. The chain links TRBV18 to TRBJ1-2; 9 nucleotides align to TRBD1. Trimming cost V 0 bases and J 5 bases; bases outside gene matches: 1. This CDR3 is built from 14 residues. CDR1 KGHSH and CDR2 LQKENI come from the germline V gene. CDR3: CASSPPGQGYGYTF. Written as DNA, the CDR3 is TGTGCCAGCTCACCACCGGGACAGGGTTATGGCTACACCTTC.

V usage is TRBV7-9 and J usage is TRBJ2-3, with unresolved D. CDR3 length: 10 amino acids. V was cut by 10 bases and J by 2 bases, with 4 bases left in between. Germline V CDR1 and CDR2: SEHNR, FQNEAQ (reference sequence). The CDR3 here is CATHTDTQYF. In nucleotides, the CDR3 is TGTGCCACCCACACAGATACGCAGTATTTT.

This chain uses TRBV10-3 with TRBJ2-5, with D maybe TRBD1 (5 bases). Germline loops: CDR1 ENHRY, CDR2 SYGVKD. The CDR3 is 13 amino acids. With 11 bases removed from V and 1 base from J, the gap between germline ends came to 14 bases. Here the CDR3 DNA reads TGTGCCGCCAAGACAGAGGCCCAAGAGACCCAGTACTTC. Its translation: CAAKTEAQETQYF.

This chain connects TRBV7-2 to TRBJ1-3, with no clear D. Trimming took 3 bases from V and 0 from J, leaving 9 bases between them. CDR3 size: 15 residues. CDR1 and CDR2 (germline): SGHTA, FQGNSA. The CDR3 here is CASSFNEASGNTIYF. DNA for the CDR3: TGTGCCAGCAGCTTTAACGAAGCCTCTGGAAACACCATATATTTT.